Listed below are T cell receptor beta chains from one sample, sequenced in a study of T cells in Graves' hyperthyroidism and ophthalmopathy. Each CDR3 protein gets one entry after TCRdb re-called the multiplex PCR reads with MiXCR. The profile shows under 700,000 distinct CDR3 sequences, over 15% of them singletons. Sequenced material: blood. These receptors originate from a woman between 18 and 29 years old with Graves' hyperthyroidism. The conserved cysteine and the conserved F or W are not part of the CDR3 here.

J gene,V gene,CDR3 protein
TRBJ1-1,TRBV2,ASNAGTGLSEAF
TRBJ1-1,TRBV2,ASSITGTGITEAF
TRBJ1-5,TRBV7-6,ASSFSTGTNQPQH
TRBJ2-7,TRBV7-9,ASSLIVSTSFLNEQY
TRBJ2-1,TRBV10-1,ASSDRKVTRMTEQF
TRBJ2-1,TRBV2,ATCKDSTSYNEQF
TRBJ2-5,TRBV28,ASRPRRETQY
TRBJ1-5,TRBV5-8,ASSFPDRRILPQH
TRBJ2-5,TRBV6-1,ASSDQELETQY
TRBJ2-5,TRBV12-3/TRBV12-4,ASSFGTSGRVQETQY
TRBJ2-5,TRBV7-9,ASSLALGQETQY
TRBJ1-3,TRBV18,ASSPSTASGNTIY
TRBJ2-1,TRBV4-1,ASSQIGLNNGNEQF
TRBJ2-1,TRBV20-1,SASLLAGQPSYNEQF
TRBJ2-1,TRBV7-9,ASSLPAGRNEQF
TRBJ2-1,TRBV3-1,ASSPPSGRGSYNEQF
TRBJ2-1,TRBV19,ASSTLDFYNEQF
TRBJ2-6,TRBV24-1,ATSSGRRGSGANVLT
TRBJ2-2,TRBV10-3,AISEWGVRGPTGELF
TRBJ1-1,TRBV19,ASQRGGLSDEAF
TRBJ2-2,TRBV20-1,SAPKLGGAGELF
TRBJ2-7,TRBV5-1,AGSPGLANYEQY
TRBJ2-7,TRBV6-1,ASSEEITISYEQY
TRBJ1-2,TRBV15,ATSREGARGYT
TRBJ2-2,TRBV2,ASSGLAGAGELF
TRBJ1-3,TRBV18,ASGMRQVLSGNTIY
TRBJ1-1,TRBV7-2,ASSPRANTEAF
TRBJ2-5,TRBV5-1,ASSLATEETQY
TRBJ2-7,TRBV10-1,ASSRDRGLAGVSYEQY
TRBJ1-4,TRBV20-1,SARGRGEKLF
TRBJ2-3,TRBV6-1,ASRIDGMGSTDTQY
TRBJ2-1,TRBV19,ASSIGPGNNEQF